This T cell receptor (beta chain) is from a study of cytotoxic CD8 clonotypes in ibrutinib-treated CLL. For the study at large: A median 12 months of treatment, range 6 to 36, preceded the collection of response samples. The study recorded mean values of about 260,000 productive templates and 94,082 productive rearrangements per sample.

Libraries were prepared by immunoSEQ multiplex PCR; TCRdb keeps only in-frame clonotypes and omits some of them. The sample gives over 120,000 clones, about 84% of which show up once; 7.6% is in the top ten. Comments on this clone: Its antigen is unidentified.

Study-level points and caveats: Clonotypes that were public were uncommon, and they contracted or stayed stable on treatment. Sampling times differed between sustained-remission and progressing patients.

The CDR3 contains 14 residues. Per germline, CDR1 ENHRY and CDR2 SYGVKD. V lost 10 bases and J lost 4, with 20 bases in between. The sample in question was PBMCs, obtained after 36 months of ibrutinib treatment. The gene calls are TRBV10-3 and TRBJ2-7; D may be TRBD2 (6 bases). This TCR came from a human donor with chronic lymphocytic leukemia. CDR3 bases: TGTGCCACTGAAACGGGGGTCGCATCATACGAGCAGTACTTC. Translation: CATETGVASYEQYF.